The 17 T cell receptor beta chains given below trace back to one sample, sequenced in a study of cytomegalovirus exposure and HLA in healthy donors. The PCR ran on 60 Vbeta and 13 Jbeta primers. TCRdb's copy holds only in-frame clones and misses some; the assay was immunoSEQ multiplex PCR. The sample carries 150,000 to 200,000 clones, roughly 80% recorded once. The specimen was PBMCs. The receptors derive from a woman between 35 and 50 years old in good health and CMV-seropositive.

The chain carries TRBV19 and TRBJ1-5; D may be TRBD1 (6 bases). Germline assignment: CDR1 LNHDA and CDR2 SQIVND (reference sequence). The CDR3 extends over 17 amino acids. Trimming removed 9 bases from V and 3 bases from J, with 24 bases in between. The CDR3 reads CASDPSGGHINNQPQHF. CDR3 nucleotide sequence: TGTGCCAGCGACCCCTCGGGGGGACATATCAACAATCAGCCCCAGCATTTT.

This clone has more than one count but fewer than ten. The rearrangement links TRBV6-5 to TRBJ1-6; D ambiguous. CDR1 and CDR2 (germline): MNHEY, SVGAGI. V was shortened by 5 bases and J by 4 bases, with 6 bases between the two germline ends. CDR3 size: 13 residues. As DNA, the CDR3 is TGTGCCAGCAGTCGGGAGTATAATTCACCCCTCCACTTT. Protein sequence: CASSREYNSPLHF.

The CDR3 coding sequence is TGTGCCATCAGTGACCCAGGGAAGAACACTGAAGCTTTCTTT. Amino acids: CAISDPGKNTEAFF. The gene calls are TRBV10-3 and TRBJ1-1; weak D call: TRBD1 (5 bases). Germline lookup yields CDR1 ENHRY and CDR2 SYGVKD. Trimming removed 3 bases from V and 1 base from J, with 9 bases in between. The CDR3 totals 14 residues.

This chain links TRBV5-1 with TRBJ1-4; D is perhaps TRBD1 (5 bases). This CDR3 has 14 residues. The germline CDR1 and CDR2 sequences are SGHRS and YFSETQ. V was clipped by 2 bases and J by 7 bases, with 12 bases between them. CDR3: CASSFDSIGEKLFF. DNA of the CDR3: TGCGCCAGCAGCTTCGACAGTATAGGTGAAAAACTGTTTTTT. The full variable domain, in which reference TRBV5-1 and TRBJ1-4 provide the parts outside the CDR3, is KAGVTQTPRYLIKTRGQQVTLSCSPISGHRSVSWYQQTPGQGLQFLFEYFSETQRNKGNFPGRFSGRQFSNSRSEMNVSTLELGDSALYLCASSFDSIGEKLFFGSGTQLSVL.

The rearrangement links TRBV7-2 to TRBJ1-3; perhaps TRBD1 as D (5 bases). Germline V gene sequence: CDR1 SGHTA, CDR2 FQGNSA. This CDR3 is built from 15 residues. Trimming pared 6 bases from V and 4 bases from J, leaving 16 bases between. CDR3 bases: TGTGCCAGCAGTACACCGAGAAGGGGAGGAAACACCATATATTTT. Its translation: CASSTPRRGGNTIYF.

This clone has more than one count but fewer than ten. V and J are TRBV7-6 and TRBJ2-7, with 7 bases aligning to TRBD2. Germline V lookup: CDR1 SGHVS, CDR2 FNYEAQ. CDR3 size: 15 residues. Losses at the gene ends were 1 base for V and 10 bases for J; bases not matched to a gene: 13. The CDR3 DNA reads as TGTGCCAGCAGCTTAGATCGAGCGGGACCCACCCCACAGTACTTC. This encodes CASSLDRAGPTPQYF.

The V gene is TRBV7-3, the J gene TRBJ2-7, with 14 bases that match TRBD2. V was clipped by 3 bases and J by 5 bases; unmatched bases: 6. This CDR3 is 16 amino acids long. Per the germline V gene, CDR1 is SGHTA and CDR2 is FQGTGA. Here the CDR3 DNA reads TGTGCCAGCAGCTTGGAAGGGACTAGCGGGAGTAACGAGCAGTACTTC. It encodes CASSLEGTSGSNEQYF. The complete variable domain, with remaining parts taken from reference TRBV7-3 and TRBJ2-7, reads GAGVSQTPSNKVTEKGKYVELRCDPISGHTALYWYRQSLGQGPEFLIYFQGTGAADDSGLPNDRFFAVRPEGSVSTLKIQRTERGDSAVYLCASSLEGTSGSNEQYFGPGTRLTVT.

The V and J genes are TRBV11-2 and TRBJ2-1; 7 bases map to TRBD2. In germline, CDR1 is SGHAT, CDR2 FQNNGV. This CDR3 has 16 residues. After removal of 5 bases from V and 6 bases from J, the junction contained 13 bases not matched to a gene. This CDR3 is CASSPGRGGGGNEQFF. The CDR3 DNA follows: TGTGCCAGCAGCCCTGGTAGGGGCGGGGGTGGCAATGAGCAGTTCTTC.

The V call is TRBV27, the J call TRBJ2-1; D might be TRBD2 (6 bases). CDR3 size: 17 residues. V lost 0 bases to trimming and J lost 2 bases, with 14 bases between them. Germline CDR1 MNHEY, CDR2 SMNVEV (reference sequence). The CDR3 here is CASSLSPYREPYNEQFF. The DNA of the CDR3 is TGTGCCAGCAGTTTATCTCCGTATCGGGAGCCCTACAATGAGCAGTTCTTC.

The chain employs TRBV18 and TRBJ1-1; a weak D match, TRBD1 (6 bases). Trimming took off 2 bases at V and 6 bases at J, with 13 bases between the two ends. This CDR3 spans 14 amino acids. CDR1 is KGHSH and CDR2 is LQKENI in the germline V gene. The CDR3 loop is CASSPSGGASEAFF. Written as DNA, the CDR3 is TGTGCCAGCTCACCATCGGGGGGCGCTTCTGAAGCTTTCTTT. Drawing the rest from reference TRBV18 and TRBJ1-1, the complete variable domain is NAGVMQNPRHLVRRRGQEARLRCSPMKGHSHVYWYRQLPEEGLKFMVYLQKENIIDESGMPKERFSAEFPKEGPSILRIQQVVRGDSAAYFCASSPSGGASEAFFGQGTRLTVV.

The sample holds a few counts of this clone. V usage is TRBV7-2 and J usage is TRBJ2-1; TRBD2 is a possible D gene (6 bases). V gave up 4 bases and J gave up 9 bases, with 19 bases separating them. This CDR3 is 15 amino acids long. Germline V CDR1 and CDR2: SGHTA, FQGNSA. CDR3 in amino acids: CASSSWGVIGGEQFF. In DNA form, the CDR3 reads TGTGCCAGCAGCTCTTGGGGGGTAATTGGTGGTGAGCAGTTCTTC.

This chain uses TRBV7-9 with TRBJ2-7; the D gene is possibly TRBD2 (6 bases). The V gene lost 3 bases and the J gene lost 8 bases, with 20 bases spanning the gap. The germline V gene encodes CDR1 SEHNR and CDR2 FQNEAQ (reference sequence). The CDR3 consists of 15 residues. CDR3 region: CASSFKGEVRTQQYF. CDR3 sequence (DNA): TGTGCCAGCAGCTTTAAAGGGGAGGTCCGTACGCAGCAGTACTTC.

This chain links TRBV27 with TRBJ2-1, with D possibly TRBD2 on 6 matching bases. Germline loops: CDR1 MNHEY, CDR2 SMNVEV (reference sequence). This CDR3 has 12 residues. Trimming took off 6 bases at V and 9 bases at J, with 12 bases between the two ends. In DNA form, the CDR3 reads TGTGCCAGCAGGGCGGGGTGGGGTGAGCAGTTCTTC. It yields the protein CASRAGWGEQFF.

This sequence joins TRBV11-2 and TRBJ1-6; no firm D call. Between the trimmed V and J ends, which lost 0 bases and 7 bases, there was a span of 13 bases. The CDR3 loop spans 16 amino acids. From germline, CDR1 is SGHAT and CDR2 FQNNGV. The CDR3 is CASSLESAPRNSPLHF. In nucleotides, the CDR3 is TGTGCCAGCAGCTTAGAGAGCGCACCGAGAAATTCACCCCTCCACTTT.

The V gene is TRBV6-1, the J gene TRBJ1-2, with D unclear. Germline values: CDR1 MNHNS, CDR2 SASEGT. CDR3 size: 14 residues. V shed 7 bases and J shed 6 bases, with 18 bases lying between them. The CDR3, as DNA: TGTGCCAGCAACCAGATCTTCGGGGATAATGGCTACACCTTC. Protein product: CASNQIFGDNGYTF.

This clone was counted only a few times. The V gene is TRBV7-9, the J gene TRBJ2-2; TRBD1 agrees at 11 bases. Germline V gene sequence: CDR1 SEHNR, CDR2 FQNEAQ (reference sequence). The CDR3 runs 17 residues. V lost 6 bases, J lost 2 bases, and 8 bases stayed unmatched. CDR3 amino acids: CASRPDRGLLNTGELFF. In nucleotides, the CDR3 is TGTGCCAGCAGACCGGACAGGGGGCTGTTAAACACCGGGGAGCTGTTTTTT.

The genes are TRBV29-1 and TRBJ2-1, with 8 nucleotides matching TRBD2. V was clipped by 3 bases and J by 9 bases; unmatched bases: 10. CDR1 is SQVTM and CDR2 is ANQGSEA in the germline V gene. CDR3 length equals 14 residues. CDR3 bases: TGCAGCGTTGATTTGTTGTCGGGGGGGCCTGAGCAGTTCTTC. Translated, it gives CSVDLLSGGPEQFF.